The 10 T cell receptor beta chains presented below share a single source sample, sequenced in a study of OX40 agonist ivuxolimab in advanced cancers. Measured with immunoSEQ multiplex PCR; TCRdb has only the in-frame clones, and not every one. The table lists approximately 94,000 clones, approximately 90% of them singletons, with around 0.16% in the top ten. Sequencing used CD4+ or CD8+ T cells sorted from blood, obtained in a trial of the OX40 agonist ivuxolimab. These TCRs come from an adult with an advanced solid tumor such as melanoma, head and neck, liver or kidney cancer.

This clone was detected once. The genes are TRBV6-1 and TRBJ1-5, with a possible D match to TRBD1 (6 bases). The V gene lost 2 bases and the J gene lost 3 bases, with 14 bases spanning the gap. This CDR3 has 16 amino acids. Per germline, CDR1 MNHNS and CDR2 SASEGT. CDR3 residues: CASSENSGVNNQPQHF. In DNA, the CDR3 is TGTGCCAGCAGTGAAAATTCAGGGGTAAACAATCAGCCCCAGCATTTT.

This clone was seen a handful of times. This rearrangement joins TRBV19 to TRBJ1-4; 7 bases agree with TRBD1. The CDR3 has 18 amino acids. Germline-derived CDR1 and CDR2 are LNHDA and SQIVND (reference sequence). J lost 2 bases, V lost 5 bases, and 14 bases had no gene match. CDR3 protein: CASSGVRGGESTNEKLFF. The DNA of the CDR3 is TGTGCCAGTAGTGGCGTGCGAGGGGGCGAGTCGACTAATGAAAAACTGTTTTTT.

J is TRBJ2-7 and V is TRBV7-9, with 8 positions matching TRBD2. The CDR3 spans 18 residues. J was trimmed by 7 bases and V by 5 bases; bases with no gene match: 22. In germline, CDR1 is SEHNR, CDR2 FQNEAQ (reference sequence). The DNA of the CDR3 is TGTGCCAGCAGCCCCAAACCCGGGCCCGGGACTAGGATCGTAGAGCAGTACTTC. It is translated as CASSPKPGPGTRIVEQYF.

CDR3 in DNA: TGTGCCAGCAGTTTTAGGACCCTCAACAATGAGCAGTTCTTC. Its protein is CASSFRTLNNEQFF. The rearrangement links TRBV27 to TRBJ2-1; no definite D call. The CDR3 has 14 amino acids. The V end was cut by 3 bases, the J end by 5 bases, with 11 bases between. Looked up from germline, CDR1 is MNHEY and CDR2 is SMNVEV (reference sequence).

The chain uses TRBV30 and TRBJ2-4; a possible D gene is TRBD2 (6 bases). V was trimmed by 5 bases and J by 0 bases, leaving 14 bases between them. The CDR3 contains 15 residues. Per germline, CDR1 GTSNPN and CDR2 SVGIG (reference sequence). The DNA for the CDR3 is TGTGCCTGGGGTGCCGGGGGAGCAGCCAAAAACATTCAGTACTTC. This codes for CAWGAGGAAKNIQYF.

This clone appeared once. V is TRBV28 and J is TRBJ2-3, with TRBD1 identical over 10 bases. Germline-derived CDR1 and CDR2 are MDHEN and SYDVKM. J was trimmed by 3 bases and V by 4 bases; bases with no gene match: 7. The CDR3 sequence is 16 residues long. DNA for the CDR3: TGTGCCAGCAGTTCCTTGGGACAGGGGAGGACAGATACGCAGTATTTT. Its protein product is CASSSLGQGRTDTQYF.

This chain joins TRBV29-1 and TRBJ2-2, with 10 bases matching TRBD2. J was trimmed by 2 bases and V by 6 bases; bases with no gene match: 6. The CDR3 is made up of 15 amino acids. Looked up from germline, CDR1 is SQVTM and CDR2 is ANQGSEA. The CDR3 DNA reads TGCAGCGTAGTTGGGACTAGCGCCAACACCGGGGAGCTGTTTTTT. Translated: CSVVGTSANTGELFF.

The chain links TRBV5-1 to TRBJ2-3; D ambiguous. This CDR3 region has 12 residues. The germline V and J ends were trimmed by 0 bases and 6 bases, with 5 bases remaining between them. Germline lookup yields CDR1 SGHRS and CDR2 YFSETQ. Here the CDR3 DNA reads TGCGCCAGCAGCTTGGAGGAGGATACGCAGTATTTT. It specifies CASSLEEDTQYF.

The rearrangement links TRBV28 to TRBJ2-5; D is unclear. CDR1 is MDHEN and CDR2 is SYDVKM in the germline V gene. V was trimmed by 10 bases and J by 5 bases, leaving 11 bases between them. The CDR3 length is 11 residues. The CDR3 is CATQFVETQYF. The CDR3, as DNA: TGTGCCACCCAGTTCGTGGAGACCCAGTACTTC.

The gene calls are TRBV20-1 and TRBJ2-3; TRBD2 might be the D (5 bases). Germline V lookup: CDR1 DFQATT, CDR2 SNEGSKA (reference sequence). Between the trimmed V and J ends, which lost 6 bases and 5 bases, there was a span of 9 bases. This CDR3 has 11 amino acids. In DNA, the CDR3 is TGCAGTGCAGAGGGCATAGATACGCAGTATTTT. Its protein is CSAEGIDTQYF.